This T cell receptor (beta chain) was sequenced during a study of patients and donors after allogeneic stem cell transplantation. TCRdb redid the calling of the RT-PCR reads with MiXCR, one entry per CDR3 protein. The data show 800,000 to 1,000,000 distinct CDR3 sequences, roughly 18% seen once. V was cut by 10 bases and J by 6 bases, with 19 bases left in between. The germline V gene encodes CDR1 MNHEY and CDR2 SVGEGT. The CDR3 covers 14 residues. The chain is built from TRBV6-2 or TRBV6-3 and TRBJ2-1; TRBD2 might be the D (6 bases). The sample was blood, either unsorted or a sorted T cell fraction (not recorded which). This receptor was taken from a human donor who was either an allogeneic HSCT recipient or a stem cell or donor lymphocyte infusion donor (not recorded which). It is not recorded whose cells these are; they may come from a transplant donor. Here the CDR3 reads CATAVPGDVNEQFF. CDR3 in DNA: TGTGCCACCGCCGTACCGGGAGATGTCAATGAGCAGTTCTTC.